The 9 T cell receptor beta chains reported below all come from one sample, sequenced in a study of cytomegalovirus exposure and HLA in healthy donors. The PCR contained 60 Vbeta and 13 Jbeta primers. The table came from immunoSEQ multiplex PCR; TCRdb's copy has only in-frame clones and leaves some out. The sample includes roughly 34,000 clones, roughly 82% of them seen just once. Sequenced sample: PBMCs. The source of these receptors is a woman in her late teens or twenties in good health and CMV-seronegative.

The J gene is TRBJ2-7, the V gene TRBV5-5; the match to TRBD1 covers 9 bases. Germline-derived CDR1 and CDR2 are SGHKS and YYEKEE (reference sequence). The trim removed 4 bases at V and 2 bases at J, leaving 7 bases unmatched. The CDR3 length is 15 residues. The CDR3 is CASSTRTGVPYEQYF. The CDR3 nucleotides read TGTGCCAGCAGCACGCGGACAGGGGTGCCCTACGAGCAGTACTTC.

The gene calls are TRBV4-1 and TRBJ1-1; D not resolved. From germline, CDR1 is MGHRA and CDR2 YSYEKL. V was clipped by 1 base and J by 0 bases, with 15 bases between them. The CDR3 has 17 residues. CDR3 residues: CASSQGQGEGLNTEAFF. DNA for the CDR3: TGCGCCAGCAGCCAAGGTCAAGGCGAGGGTCTGAACACTGAAGCTTTCTTT.

The gene calls are TRBV5-6 and TRBJ1-2; 7 bases match TRBD1. Germline CDR1 SGHDT, CDR2 YYEEEE. Trimming at V came to 4 bases and at J to 4 bases, leaving 4 bases not matched to a gene. The CDR3 runs 13 residues. The CDR3 reads CASSAGDSYGYTF. The CDR3 DNA reads as TGTGCCAGCAGCGCCGGGGACAGCTATGGCTACACCTTC.

V usage is TRBV4-1 and J usage is TRBJ2-4, with D maybe TRBD2 (6 bases). The V end was cut by 1 base, the J end by 1 base, with 11 bases between. Germline CDR1 MGHRA, CDR2 YSYEKL. The CDR3 contains 16 residues. For the CDR3, the DNA is TGCGCCAGCAGCCAAGTGGGGGGACTCGCCAAAAACATTCAGTACTTC. This encodes CASSQVGGLAKNIQYF.

This chain links TRBV7-7 with TRBJ2-2, with 10 bases fitting TRBD1. Germline CDR1 is SSHAT and CDR2 is FNYEAQ (reference sequence). The CDR3 consists of 15 residues. Germline trimming cut 5 bases from V and 6 bases from J; bases unmatched to any gene: 6. The CDR3 region has the DNA TGTGCCAGCAGCACCGGGACAGGGGTGGCCGGGGAGCTGTTTTTT. Protein: CASSTGTGVAGELFF.

CDR3 in DNA: TGTGCCAGCAGCCCGAGTCGAGGCGGAGAGGGCGGTACAGATACGCAGTATTTT. Its protein product is CASSPSRGGEGGTDTQYF. The gene calls are TRBV7-9 and TRBJ2-3; tentative D call: TRBD2 (5 bases). V shed 5 bases and J shed 3 bases, with 24 bases lying between them. Germline V gene lookup returns CDR1 SEHNR and CDR2 FQNEAQ (reference sequence). The CDR3 loop spans 18 amino acids.

The CDR3 loop is CASSLAGPVGGGNTIYF. Written as DNA, the CDR3 is TGCGCCAGCAGCTTGGCAGGTCCTGTTGGAGGGGGAAACACCATATATTTT. The chain is built from TRBV5-1 and TRBJ1-3; D unclear. Trimming removed 0 bases at V and 4 bases at J, with 17 bases between. CDR3 length: 17 residues. Germline V lookup: CDR1 SGHRS, CDR2 YFSETQ.

This chain links TRBV27 with TRBJ1-3, with a possible D match to TRBD1 (5 bases). Germline values: CDR1 MNHEY, CDR2 SMNVEV (reference sequence). The CDR3 loop spans 17 amino acids. V was shortened by 4 bases and J by 0 bases, with 16 bases between the two germline ends. In nucleotides, the CDR3 is TGTGCCAGCAGTTCCCTGGGGGGGACGGCCTCTGGAAACACCATATATTTT. It translates to CASSSLGGTASGNTIYF.

The rearrangement uses TRBV10-3 and TRBJ1-2, with D perhaps TRBD1 (6 bases). This CDR3 is 14 amino acids long. V lost 7 bases and J 2 bases, leaving 14 bases between the germline ends. CDR1 and CDR2 (germline): ENHRY, SYGVKD. CDR3 protein: CAINGQKANYGYTF. The CDR3 DNA is TGTGCCATCAATGGACAGAAAGCAAACTATGGCTACACCTTC.